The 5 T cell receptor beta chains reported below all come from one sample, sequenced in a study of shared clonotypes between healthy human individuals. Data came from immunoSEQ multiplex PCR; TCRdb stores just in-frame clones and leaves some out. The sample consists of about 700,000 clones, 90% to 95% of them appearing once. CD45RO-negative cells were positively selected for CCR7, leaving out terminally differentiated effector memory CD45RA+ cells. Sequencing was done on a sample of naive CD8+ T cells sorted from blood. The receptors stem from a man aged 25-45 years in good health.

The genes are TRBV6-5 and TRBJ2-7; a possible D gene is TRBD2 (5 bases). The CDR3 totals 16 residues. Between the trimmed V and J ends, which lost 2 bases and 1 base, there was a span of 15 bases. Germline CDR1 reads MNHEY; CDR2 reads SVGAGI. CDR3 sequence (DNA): TGTGCCAGCAGTTACCTGGGTGTTCCGGGATCCTACGAGCAGTACTTC. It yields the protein CASSYLGVPGSYEQYF.

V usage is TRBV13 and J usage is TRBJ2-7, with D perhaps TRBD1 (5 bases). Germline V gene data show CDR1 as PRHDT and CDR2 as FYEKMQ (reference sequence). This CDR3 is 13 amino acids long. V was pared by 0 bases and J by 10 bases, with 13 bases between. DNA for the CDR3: TGTGCCAGCAGCTTAGGGACAGAAAGCGCTCAGTACTTC. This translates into CASSLGTESAQYF.

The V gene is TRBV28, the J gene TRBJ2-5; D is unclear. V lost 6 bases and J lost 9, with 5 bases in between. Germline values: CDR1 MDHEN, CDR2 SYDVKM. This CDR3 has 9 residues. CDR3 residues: CASSPPQYF. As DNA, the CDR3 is TGTGCCAGCAGCCCCCCCCAGTACTTC.

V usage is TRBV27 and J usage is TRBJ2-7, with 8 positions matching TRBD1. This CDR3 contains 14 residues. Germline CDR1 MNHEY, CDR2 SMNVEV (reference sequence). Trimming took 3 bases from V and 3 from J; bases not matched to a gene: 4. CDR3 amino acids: CASSLPGGGYEQYF. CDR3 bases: TGTGCCAGCAGTTTGCCAGGGGGCGGCTACGAGCAGTACTTC.

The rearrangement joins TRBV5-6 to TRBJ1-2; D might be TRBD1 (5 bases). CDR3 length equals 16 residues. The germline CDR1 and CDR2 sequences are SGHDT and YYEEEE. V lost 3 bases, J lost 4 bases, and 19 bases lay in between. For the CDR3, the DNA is TGTGCCAGCAGCTCCTCGGGGCCCAGGACCTCCTATGGCTACACCTTC. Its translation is CASSSSGPRTSYGYTF. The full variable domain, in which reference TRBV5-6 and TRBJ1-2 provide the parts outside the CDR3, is DAGVTQSPTHLIKTRGQQVTLRCSPKSGHDTVSWYQQALGQGPQFIFQYYEEEERQRGNFPDRFSGHQFPNYSSELNVNALLLGDSALYLCASSSSGPRTSYGYTFGSGTRLTVV.